Below are 17 T cell receptor beta chains sequenced from a single sample in a study of technical replicates of blood from a few donors. Produced via immunoSEQ multiplex PCR; TCRdb's table is partial and in-frame only. Found here are under 55,000 clones, more than 95% of them singletons; the top ten hold under 0.45%. The material sequenced was T cells isolated from PBMCs. Every receptor here comes from a human donor in good health.

This clone was seen a single time. The chain carries TRBV5-6 and TRBJ1-1; 8 bases line up with TRBD1. Unmatched junction bases numbered 11, after V lost 7 bases and J lost 6 bases. CDR1 SGHDT and CDR2 YYEEEE come from the germline V gene. The CDR3 spans 14 residues. CDR3 nucleotide sequence: TGTGCCAGCGGCCAGGACAGGGAAGTTGCTGAAGCTTTCTTT. It translates to CASGQDREVAEAFF.

This rearrangement joins TRBV18 to TRBJ2-7, with no clear D. The CDR3 loop spans 13 amino acids. CDR1 and CDR2 (germline): KGHSH, LQKENI. The V and J ends lost 2 bases and 7 bases respectively, with 12 bases between them. Here the CDR3 DNA reads TGTGCCAGCTCACCAACCGCCCCCGGGGAGCAGTACTTC. Translating it yields CASSPTAPGEQYF.

There are a few counts of this clone. This chain uses TRBV7-3 with TRBJ2-7, with D maybe TRBD1 (7 bases). The V and J ends lost 3 bases and 4 bases respectively, with 10 bases between them. The CDR3 runs to 13 residues. The V gene's germline CDR1 is SGHTA and CDR2 FQGTGA. The CDR3, as DNA: TGTGCCAGCAGCTTTTCAGGGGGGTACGAGCAGTACTTC. It yields the protein CASSFSGGYEQYF.

Within the sample, this clone is large (0.1 to 1%). This chain links TRBV6-5 with TRBJ2-7; a possible D gene is TRBD1 (6 bases). Germline V gives CDR1 MNHEY, CDR2 SVGAGI. The CDR3 is made up of 13 amino acids. Trimming stripped 6 bases from V and 3 bases from J, with 12 bases between. CDR3 amino acids: CASRGGQNYEQYF. DNA of the CDR3: TGTGCCAGCAGAGGAGGACAGAACTACGAGCAGTACTTC.

The rearrangement joins TRBV7-9 to TRBJ2-7; perhaps TRBD2 as D (5 bases). Germline CDR1 reads SEHNR; CDR2 reads FQNEAQ (reference sequence). The CDR3 loop spans 18 amino acids. V was clipped by 1 base and J by 5 bases, with 24 bases between them. CDR3 sequence reads: CASSLEPRFPGLEHEQYF. The CDR3 DNA follows: TGTGCCAGCAGCTTAGAACCTAGATTTCCGGGGTTAGAGCACGAGCAGTACTTC.

The chain links TRBV7-2 to TRBJ2-7, with TRBD1 matching over 8 bases. Germline V gene data show CDR1 as SGHTA and CDR2 as FQGNSA. There are 14 residues in the CDR3. Trimming took 8 bases from V and 2 from J; bases not matched to a gene: 8. The CDR3 DNA sequence: TGTGCCAGCGCAGGTGGCAGGGGGCCCTACGAGCAGTACTTC. Translating it yields CASAGGRGPYEQYF.

The gene calls are TRBV7-9 and TRBJ1-1; possibly TRBD1 for D (5 bases). The germline V and J ends were trimmed by 6 bases and 4 bases, with 12 bases remaining between them. The germline CDR1 and CDR2 sequences are SEHNR and FQNEAQ (reference sequence). This CDR3 region has 13 residues. The CDR3, as DNA: TGTGCCAGCAGTCCGGGGGTGAGCACTGAAGCTTTCTTT. Translated: CASSPGVSTEAFF. Complete variable domain (other parts from reference TRBV7-9 and TRBJ1-1): DTGVSQNPRHKITKRGQNVTFRCDPISEHNRLYWYRQTLGQGPEFLTYFQNEAQLEKSRLLSDRFSAERPKGSFSTLEIQRTEQGDSAMYLCASSPGVSTEAFFGQGTRLTVV.

This chain joins TRBV18 and TRBJ2-4, with D perhaps matching TRBD2 (6 bases). Trimming removed 0 bases at V and 5 bases at J, with 14 bases between. CDR1 is KGHSH and CDR2 is LQKENI in the germline V gene. CDR3 length equals 16 residues. The CDR3 here is CASSPPKGGNENIQYF. For the CDR3, the DNA is TGTGCCAGCTCACCACCGAAAGGCGGGAACGAAAACATTCAGTACTTC.

The V and J genes are TRBV11-2 and TRBJ2-1; 12 nucleotides match TRBD1. From germline, CDR1 is SGHAT and CDR2 FQNNGV. J lost 8 bases, V lost 6 bases, and 11 bases had no gene match. This CDR3 is built from 16 residues. The chain's CDR3 is CASRSYGTGGWDEQFF. DNA for the CDR3: TGTGCCAGCAGGTCATACGGGACAGGGGGCTGGGATGAGCAGTTCTTC.

The V and J genes are TRBV9 and TRBJ1-1, with D perhaps TRBD1 (5 bases). Germline lookup yields CDR1 SGDLS and CDR2 YYNGEE. V was shortened by 2 bases and J by 1 base, with 9 bases between the two germline ends. There are 14 residues in the CDR3. The CDR3 loop is CASSVQGTNTEAFF. The CDR3 DNA reads as TGTGCCAGCAGCGTGCAGGGCACGAACACTGAAGCTTTCTTT.

V and J are TRBV30 and TRBJ1-1; D ambiguous. Germline V lookup: CDR1 GTSNPN, CDR2 SVGIG (reference sequence). The V end was cut by 3 bases, the J end by 11 bases, with 13 bases between. This CDR3 is built from 11 residues. The CDR3 spells CAWSPSDYAFF. The CDR3 region has the DNA TGTGCCTGGAGCCCTTCAGACTACGCTTTCTTT. The entire variable domain, with the rest obtained from reference TRBV30 and TRBJ1-1, is as follows: SQTIHQWPATLVQPVGSPLSLECTVEGTSNPNLYWYRQAAGRGLQLLFYSVGIGQISSEVPQNLSASRPQDRQFILSSKKLLLSDSGFYLCAWSPSDYAFFGQGTRLTVV.

In its sample, this clone was seen once. J is TRBJ2-3 and V is TRBV18; TRBD2 aligns across 9 bases. The CDR3 sequence is 14 residues long. In germline, CDR1 is KGHSH, CDR2 LQKENI. Trimming took 3 bases from V and 6 from J; bases not matched to a gene: 4. In DNA, the CDR3 is TGTGCCAGCTCACCTAGCGGGAGCCCCGATACGCAGTATTTT. Amino acid sequence: CASSPSGSPDTQYF.

The V call is TRBV25-1, the J call TRBJ2-2; 10 positions agree with TRBD1. Germline V gene data show CDR1 as MGHDK and CDR2 as SYGVNS. Trimming removed 2 bases from V and 8 bases from J; junction bases left unmatched: 11. The CDR3 loop spans 17 amino acids. This CDR3 is CASSEKPGTGVLGELFF. The CDR3 bases are TGTGCCAGCAGTGAAAAACCCGGGACAGGGGTCTTAGGGGAGCTGTTTTTT.

The CDR3, as DNA: TGTGCCTGGGGGACAGCCACCCTTACGGCCCAGCATTTT. Translation gives CAWGTATLTAQHF. The V gene is TRBV30, the J gene TRBJ1-5; 7 bases agree with TRBD1. The length of the CDR3 is 13 residues. Germline V CDR1 and CDR2: GTSNPN, SVGIG (reference sequence). V trimming: 5 bases; J trimming: 11 bases; junction bases outside the gene matches: 12.

CDR3 DNA: TGTGCCACCAGCAGGGACTTGGTAGCCAAAAACATTCAGTACTTC. Encoded protein: CATSRDLVAKNIQYF. J is TRBJ2-4 and V is TRBV15; D may be TRBD2 (5 bases). Trimming took off 3 bases at V and 0 bases at J, with 9 bases between the two ends. This CDR3 is 15 amino acids long. The germline V gene encodes CDR1 LNHNV and CDR2 YYDKDF (reference sequence).

The J gene is TRBJ2-7, the V gene TRBV6-5; TRBD1 aligns across 8 bases. Looked up from germline, CDR1 is MNHEY and CDR2 is SVGAGI. Unmatched junction bases numbered 7, after V lost 4 bases and J lost 2 bases. The CDR3 consists of 15 residues. The CDR3 loop reads CASSSLPGQAYEQYF. In DNA form, the CDR3 reads TGTGCCAGCAGTTCACTTCCGGGACAGGCCTACGAGCAGTACTTC.

The chain joins TRBV25-1 to TRBJ2-3; TRBD1 might be the D (5 bases). V was trimmed by 5 bases and J by 2 bases, leaving 14 bases between them. The CDR3 has 15 residues. CDR1 is MGHDK and CDR2 is SYGVNS in the germline V gene. The CDR3 DNA follows: TGTGCCAGCAGTTCGACAGCCATTATCACAGATACGCAGTATTTT. As protein: CASSSTAIITDTQYF.